Sequencing of this TCR beta chain was carried out in a study of blood T cells in healthy people across ages. There are 14 residues in the CDR3. Turning to this clonotype: Germline and junction disagree at one end, which may indicate a read error.

PCR was performed a second time for about 7 to 12 cycles using a sample-barcoded 5' primer and a J-beta primer mix. TCRdb itself ran the 5' RACE reads through MiXCR, one entry per CDR3 protein. Among around 870,000 distinct CDR3 sequences listed, more than 25% were seen once. The chain uses TRBV12-3 or TRBV12-4 and TRBJ1-6; D is possibly TRBD1 (6 bases). This TCR was sampled from a woman aged 80 or over in good health. The source material was blood. The CDR3 loop is CASSITGWSSPLHF. In DNA, the CDR3 is TGTGCTAGCAGTATAACAGGGTGGAGTTCACCCCTCCACTTT.